One sample yielded the 15 T cell receptor beta chains listed below, sequenced in a study of blood T cell repertoires in COVID-19. Measured with immunoSEQ multiplex PCR; TCRdb has only the in-frame clones, and not every one. Here the sample spans some 100,000 clones, roughly nine tenths being singletons. The sample comprised peripheral blood. The receptors come from a man in his fifties or sixties with acute or convalescent COVID-19.

The V gene is TRBV25-1, the J gene TRBJ1-2; TRBD1 is a possible D gene (5 bases). V lost 2 bases, J lost 5 bases, and 9 bases lay in between. The V gene's germline CDR1 is MGHDK and CDR2 SYGVNS. The CDR3 consists of 13 residues. CDR3: CASSEIGDYGYTF. CDR3 nucleotide sequence: TGTGCCAGCAGTGAAATAGGGGATTATGGCTACACCTTC.

This chain joins TRBV5-1 and TRBJ2-2; TRBD1 might be the D (5 bases). Trimming stripped 0 bases from V and 3 bases from J, with 9 bases between. CDR3 length equals 15 residues. Germline V gene sequence: CDR1 SGHRS, CDR2 YFSETQ. This CDR3 reads CASSLGPQDTGELFF. The CDR3 region has the DNA TGCGCCAGCAGCTTGGGTCCACAGGACACCGGGGAGCTGTTTTTT.

For this clone: Other DNA sequences within the sample encode an identical CDR3. This chain joins TRBV9 and TRBJ2-2; the match to TRBD2 covers 11 bases. The CDR3 covers 15 residues. V gave up 3 bases and J gave up 4 bases; unmatched junction bases: 2. Germline V CDR1 and CDR2: SGDLS, YYNGEE. CDR3 amino acids: CASSAGTSGTGELFF. The CDR3 nucleotides are TGTGCCAGCAGCGCGGGGACTAGCGGCACCGGGGAGCTGTTTTTT.

The chain recombines TRBV7-3 with TRBJ2-2, with D perhaps matching TRBD1 (6 bases). The CDR3 extends over 15 amino acids. The germline V and J ends were trimmed by 0 bases and 5 bases, with 10 bases remaining between them. Germline values: CDR1 SGHTA, CDR2 FQGTGA. The CDR3 DNA is TGTGCCAGCAGCTTAACAGGGGGAGAGACCGGGGAGCTGTTTTTT. This gives the protein CASSLTGGETGELFF.

This chain links TRBV6-4 with TRBJ1-1; weak D call: TRBD1 (5 bases). This CDR3 has 13 amino acids. Germline loops: CDR1 MRHNA, CDR2 SNTAGT. Trimming left V 4 bases short and J 5 bases short, with 11 bases between. The CDR3 DNA reads as TGTGCCAGCAGTGCCCAGCAGGGTACTGAAGCTTTCTTT. It yields the protein CASSAQQGTEAFF.

The chain uses TRBV9 and TRBJ2-7; a possible D gene is TRBD1 (5 bases). V was trimmed by 0 bases and J by 0 bases, leaving 16 bases between them. The CDR3 has 17 amino acids. Germline V CDR1 and CDR2: SGDLS, YYNGEE. The CDR3, as DNA: TGTGCCAGCAGCGTAGAAAGATGGCAGGGCCTCTCCTACGAGCAGTACTTC. Amino acids: CASSVERWQGLSYEQYF.

The chain employs TRBV10-3 and TRBJ2-1; TRBD2 is a possible D gene (6 bases). Germline lookup yields CDR1 ENHRY and CDR2 SYGVKD. The V end lost 11 bases, the J end lost 8 bases, and 13 bases lay between the germline ends. The CDR3 runs to 11 residues. CDR3 sequence reads: CAVSWGDEQFF. CDR3 DNA sequence: TGTGCCGTAAGCTGGGGGGATGAGCAGTTCTTC.

This sequence joins TRBV11-2 and TRBJ2-7; 7 bases align to TRBD1. Germline CDR1 SGHAT, CDR2 FQNNGV. The trim removed 4 bases at V and 0 bases at J, leaving 9 bases unmatched. The CDR3 sequence is 16 residues long. CDR3 sequence: CASSSWDRKYSYEQYF. The DNA for the CDR3 is TGTGCCAGCAGCTCATGGGACAGAAAATACTCCTACGAGCAGTACTTC.

The chain recombines TRBV28 with TRBJ1-6; the D gene is possibly TRBD1 (6 bases). The CDR3 is 18 residues long. CDR1 is MDHEN, CDR2 SYDVKM, per germline. The V gene lost 2 bases and the J gene lost 5 bases, with 19 bases spanning the gap. CDR3 region: CASSLQYIRTDHNSPLHF. CDR3 bases: TGTGCCAGCAGTTTACAATACATTAGGACAGACCATAATTCACCCCTCCACTTT.

The DNA for the CDR3 is TGTGCCAGCAGCTCCACAGGGTTGGGCGGCTACACCTTC. The encoded protein is CASSSTGLGGYTF. This rearrangement joins TRBV7-2 to TRBJ1-2; D may be TRBD1 (6 bases). CDR3 length equals 13 residues. The V gene lost 4 bases and the J gene lost 8 bases, with 14 bases spanning the gap. From germline, CDR1 is SGHTA and CDR2 FQGNSA.

The CDR3 sequence: CASSSAGGREKLFF. CDR3 bases: TGCGCCAGCAGTTCGGCAGGGGGCCGTGAAAAACTGTTTTTT. The V and J genes are TRBV5-1 and TRBJ1-4; 8 nucleotides match TRBD1. Trimming removed 5 bases from V and 7 bases from J; junction bases left unmatched: 7. Germline V gene lookup returns CDR1 SGHRS and CDR2 YFSETQ. The CDR3 contains 14 residues.

J is TRBJ1-2 and V is TRBV10-1; 8 nucleotides agree with TRBD1. The CDR3 sequence is 13 residues long. Per germline, CDR1 WNHNN and CDR2 SYGVQD (reference sequence). V shed 4 bases and J 6 bases; nucleotides not matched to a gene: 4. The CDR3 is CASSARTGNGYTF. CDR3 DNA sequence: TGCGCCAGCAGTGCCAGGACAGGGAATGGCTACACCTTC.

This clone came up a few times. The genes are TRBV3-1 (or the pseudogene TRBV3-2) and TRBJ1-1; 8 nucleotides match TRBD1. Trimming cost V 4 bases and J 6 bases; bases outside gene matches: 13. The CDR3 length is 16 residues. Germline CDR1 and CDR2: LGHDT and YNNKEL (reference sequence). CDR3 protein: CASSRAWVRGLAEAFF. In DNA form, the CDR3 reads TGTGCCAGCAGCCGCGCTTGGGTCAGGGGGCTTGCTGAAGCTTTCTTT.

The chain carries TRBV5-4 and TRBJ2-5, with a tentative D call TRBD2 (6 bases). V was pared by 4 bases and J by 0 bases, with 10 bases between. CDR1 SGHNT and CDR2 YYREEE come from the germline V gene (reference sequence). The CDR3 runs to 14 residues. CDR3 residues: CASSGGSYQETQYF. CDR3 DNA: TGTGCCAGCAGCGGGGGGTCGTACCAAGAGACCCAGTACTTC.

This clone was observed a single time. The chain employs TRBV5-1 and TRBJ2-5; D is uncertain. The length of the CDR3 is 13 residues. V lost 5 bases and J 3 bases, leaving 11 bases between the germline ends. The germline V gene encodes CDR1 SGHRS and CDR2 YFSETQ. CDR3 protein: CASSLNTKETQYF. CDR3 bases: TGCGCCAGCAGTTTAAACACCAAAGAGACCCAGTACTTC.